This T cell receptor (beta chain) was identified during a study of blood T cell repertoires in COVID-19. Study summary: The United States, Italy and Spain supplied acute and convalescent COVID-19 samples.

This clone was observed a handful of times. CDR1 SGDLS and CDR2 YYNGEE come from the germline V gene. The CDR3 runs to 16 residues. V lost 3 bases and J 0 bases, leaving 13 bases between the germline ends. Study processing details: By means of reference gene primer amplification, nucleated cell counts were estimated. Profiling relied on immunoSEQ multiplex PCR, and the TCRdb table lists in-frame clones only, not all of them. That table supplies the V and J calls and clone size; D and trimming were determined from the DNA. The data hold around 470,000 clones, with 90% observed a single time. The sample was PBMCs or T cells enriched from blood (not recorded which). The clonotype was recovered from a man aged 18 to 30 who had recovered from COVID-19. The V gene is TRBV9, the J gene TRBJ1-3; the D gene is possibly TRBD1 (5 bases). Here the CDR3 reads CASSDGTDNSGNTIYF. The CDR3 coding sequence is TGTGCCAGCAGCGACGGGACTGACAACTCTGGAAACACCATATATTTT. The full variable domain, with the rest looked up from reference TRBV9 and TRBJ1-3, is DSGVTQTPKHLITATGQRVTLRCSPRSGDLSVYWYQQSLDQGLQFLIQYYNGEERAKGNILERFSAQQFPDLHSELNLSSLELGDSALYFCASSDGTDNSGNTIYFGEGSWLTVV.